This T cell receptor (beta chain) was found in a study of early T cells in non-severe SARS-CoV-2 infection. On the study more broadly: Sequencing used unsorted whole-blood bulk RNA, so chains lack pairing. Study findings and constraints: Missing private and CD4 specificities, VDJdb matching favored anti-spike CD8 responses.

With regard to this clonotype: No antigen is known for it.

Trimming removed 5 bases from V and 0 bases from J, with 11 bases in between. This CDR3 has 14 residues. The germline gives CDR1 DFQATT, CDR2 SNEGSKA (reference sequence). TCRdb processed the 5' RACE reads anew with MiXCR; each CDR3 protein has one entry. Seen here are some 96,000 distinct CDR3 sequences, under 15% observed once, and the top ten hold roughly 6%. The chain recombines TRBV20-1 with TRBJ2-1; no definite D call. The sample comprised whole blood. The receptor's source is an adult who was a healthcare worker with PCR-confirmed SARS-CoV-2 infection or an uninfected control (not recorded which). The chain's CDR3 is CSAPSRSSYNEQFF. The CDR3 DNA is TGCAGTGCTCCATCACGGAGCTCCTACAATGAGCAGTTCTTC.